This TCR beta chain was captured by sequencing in a study of blood T cells in healthy people across ages. The study, taken as a whole, reports: Strong correlation linked observed beta diversity and percent naive T cells.

Combining a sample-barcoded 5' primer with a J-beta primer mix, a second PCR ran for roughly 6 to 12 cycles. One entry per CDR3 protein results from TCRdb running MiXCR on the 5' RACE reads. Counted here are some 1,800,000 distinct CDR3 sequences, about 39% occurring once; the ten biggest clones make up 20% to 25%. Around 10 milliliters of peripheral blood were drawn from each donor. Germline-derived CDR1 and CDR2 are LNHNV and YYDKDF (reference sequence). This CDR3 has 11 amino acids. Note on this clonotype: Its antigen is as yet unknown. The junction shows a germline mismatch at one end, possibly a read error.

The source material was blood. The chain has TRBV15 and TRBJ1-1; the D is unclear. The TCR was taken from a human donor in good health. In DNA, the CDR3 is TGTGCCACCAGCAGCTCCTATGAAGCTTGCTTT. Translation: CATSSSYEACF.